This T cell receptor (beta chain) is from a study of blood T cell repertoires in COVID-19. Study information: The origin of the acute and convalescent COVID-19 samples was the United States, Italy and Spain.

Original analysis: Reference gene primer amplification in the assay estimated nucleated cell counts. Clones were sequenced by immunoSEQ multiplex PCR, and TCRdb holds only the in-frame ones, with some missing. V, J and clone size are those of that table, while D and trimming were read from the DNA. The sample lists about 230,000 clones, roughly 79% occurring once. A single count supports this clone. The CDR3 is 13 amino acids. V was cut by 4 bases and J by 10 bases, with 13 bases left in between. Germline CDR1 reads MNHEY; CDR2 reads SVGAGI. Followed longitudinally, the Seattle patients had been enrolled during active infection.

The sequenced sample was peripheral blood. The chain employs TRBV6-5 and TRBJ1-4; D remains ambiguous. The sequence derives from a woman older than 75 with COVID-19, enrolled during active disease. In DNA, the CDR3 is TGTGCCAGCAGTTTCCACCAGGAGGGAAAACTGTTTTTT. It codes for CASSFHQEGKLFF.